These 3 T cell receptor beta chains share one sample of origin, sequenced in a study of CXCR3-negative and CXCR3-positive naive CD8 T cells. For these TCRs, the target antigens are not known. UMI-tagged TRB cDNA libraries were built via 5' RACE. Reanalyzing the 5' RACE reads, TCRdb keeps one entry per CDR3 protein, without DNA. The sample features some 85,000 distinct CDR3 sequences, with almost 0.55% in its top ten. The study's findings and limits: Relative to CXCR3-negative naive cells, CXCR3-positive naive cells had more hydrophobic TRB CDR3s.

Material: naive CXCR3+ CD8+ T cells from blood. Subset denoted: CD45RO-CCR7+CD27+CD95- naive CD8+ T cells expressing CXCR3 (TNR3+). The origin of the receptors is a human donor in good health. Some clones in this sample may be carry-over from other donors' samples.

J is TRBJ2-1 and V is TRBV15; absent DNA, TCRdb's TRBD1 call cannot be checked. CDR3 length: 16 residues. From germline, CDR1 is LNHNV and CDR2 YYDKDF (reference sequence). CDR3 in amino acids: CATSRDLEGVYNEQFF. The whole variable domain, filled in from reference TRBV15 and TRBJ2-1, reads DAMVIQNPRYQVTQFGKPVTLSCSQTLNHNVMYWYQQKSSQAPKLLFHYYDKDFNNEADTPDNFQSRRPNTSFCFLDIRSPGLGDTAMYLCATSRDLEGVYNEQFFGPGTRLTVL.

V and J are TRBV4-3 and TRBJ2-7; TCRdb's D call of TRBD1 is untestable without DNA. The germline CDR1 and CDR2 sequences are LGHNA and YSLEER. CDR3 length: 15 amino acids. The CDR3 loop reads CASSHSTRDRDEQYF.

The chain combines TRBV5-1 with TRBJ2-7; the D gene TCRdb calls, TRBD1, cannot be checked with no DNA. The CDR3 runs 15 residues. CDR1 is SGHRS and CDR2 is YFSETQ in the germline V gene. The CDR3 protein is CASSPRDGIWDEQYF.